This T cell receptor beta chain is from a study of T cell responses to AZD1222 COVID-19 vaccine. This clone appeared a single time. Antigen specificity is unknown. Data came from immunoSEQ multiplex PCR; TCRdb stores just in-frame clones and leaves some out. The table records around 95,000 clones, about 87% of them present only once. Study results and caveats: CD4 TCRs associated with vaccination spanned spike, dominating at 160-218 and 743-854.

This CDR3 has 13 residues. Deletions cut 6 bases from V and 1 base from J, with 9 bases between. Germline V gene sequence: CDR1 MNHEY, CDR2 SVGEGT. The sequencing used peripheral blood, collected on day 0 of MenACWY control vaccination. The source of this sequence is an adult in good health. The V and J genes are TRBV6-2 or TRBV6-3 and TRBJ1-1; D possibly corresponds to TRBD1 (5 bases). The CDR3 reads CASSATGNTEAFF. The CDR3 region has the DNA TGTGCCAGCAGCGCCACAGGGAACACTGAAGCTTTCTTT.